This passage covers 16 T cell receptor beta chains from one sample sequenced in a study of blood T cell repertoires in COVID-19. Some clones are missing from TCRdb's copy, which holds only in-frame ones; the method was immunoSEQ multiplex PCR. In the table there are 250,000 to 300,000 clones, about nine tenths of which are singletons. Sequencing was done on a sample of peripheral blood. These receptors came from a woman aged 25 to 39 with COVID-19, enrolled during active disease.

This chain connects TRBV9 to TRBJ1-1; 7 positions agree with TRBD1. Germline CDR1 SGDLS, CDR2 YYNGEE. The CDR3 has 14 residues. Unmatched junction bases numbered 4, after V lost 2 bases and J lost 3 bases. Written as DNA, the CDR3 is TGTGCCAGCAGCGTTAAAGGACAGGACACTGAAGCTTTCTTT. Its protein is CASSVKGQDTEAFF. The full variable domain, rest sourced from reference TRBV9 and TRBJ1-1, is DSGVTQTPKHLITATGQRVTLRCSPRSGDLSVYWYQQSLDQGLQFLIQYYNGEERAKGNILERFSAQQFPDLHSELNLSSLELGDSALYFCASSVKGQDTEAFFGQGTRLTVV.

The chain uses TRBV7-3 and TRBJ1-5; D may be TRBD1 (6 bases). This CDR3 spans 20 amino acids. V gave up 1 base and J gave up 6 bases, with 28 bases separating them. CDR1 SGHTA and CDR2 FQGTGA come from the germline V gene. This CDR3 is CASSLRSERVGGQPIQPQHF. The CDR3 DNA reads TGTGCCAGCAGCTTAAGAAGTGAACGTGTAGGGGGACAACCGATTCAGCCCCAGCATTTT.

This clone turned up a few times. The chain employs TRBV3-1 (or the pseudogene TRBV3-2) and TRBJ1-1; D is unresolved. Trimming stripped 2 bases from V and 6 bases from J, with 4 bases between. This CDR3 spans 11 amino acids. Germline CDR1 LGHDT, CDR2 YNNKEL (reference sequence). This CDR3 reads CASSQRAEAFF. The CDR3 DNA is TGTGCCAGCAGCCAACGGGCTGAAGCTTTCTTT.

This chain uses TRBV28 with TRBJ1-2; 8 bases match TRBD1. CDR1 is MDHEN, CDR2 SYDVKM, per germline. This CDR3 has 14 residues. V was pared by 2 bases and J by 4 bases, with 3 bases of the junction left unmatched. The CDR3 DNA follows: TGTGCCAGCAGTTTAGCAGGGGGCATCTATGGCTACACCTTC. It encodes CASSLAGGIYGYTF.

V and J are TRBV3-1 (or the pseudogene TRBV3-2) and TRBJ1-2, with TRBD1 matching 9 bases. The CDR3 contains 17 residues. CDR1 is LGHDT, CDR2 YNNKEL, per germline (reference sequence). The V and J ends lost 0 bases and 8 bases, in that order; junction bases with no gene match: 13. CDR3 coding DNA: TGTGCCAGCAGCCAAGACGGGACAGGGCCCCTTTTAGGAGGCTACACCTTC. Its translation: CASSQDGTGPLLGGYTF.

This chain connects TRBV10-3 to TRBJ1-1; TRBD1 aligns across 8 bases. This CDR3 comprises 14 residues. From germline, CDR1 is ENHRY and CDR2 SYGVKD. With 10 bases clipped from V and 5 bases from J, the junction kept 12 bases outside the gene matches. The CDR3 DNA is TGTGCCACCGGACAGGGCGAGGGGAGTACTGAAGCTTTCTTT. It yields the protein CATGQGEGSTEAFF.

The chain joins TRBV25-1 to TRBJ2-3; 11 bases match TRBD2. Germline CDR1 MGHDK, CDR2 SYGVNS. The CDR3 extends over 16 amino acids. Unmatched junction bases numbered 3, after V lost 4 bases and J lost 0 bases. CDR3 in amino acids: CASSVGTSGSTDTQYF. Written as DNA, the CDR3 is TGTGCCAGCAGTGTAGGGACTAGCGGAAGCACAGATACGCAGTATTTT.

V gene TRBV4-1 combines with J gene TRBJ2-7; 9 bases line up with TRBD2. This CDR3 region has 15 residues. Germline V gene lookup returns CDR1 MGHRA and CDR2 YSYEKL. V was clipped by 4 bases and J by 9 bases; unmatched bases: 13. The CDR3 DNA reads TGCGCCAGCAGCCGGGAGACTAGCGGATCCTTTGGGCAGTACTTC. Residues: CASSRETSGSFGQYF.

The rearrangement uses TRBV6-5 and TRBJ1-4; D may be TRBD1 (5 bases). The V end lost 2 bases, the J end lost 3 bases, and 13 bases lay between the germline ends. The CDR3 is made up of 16 amino acids. The germline V gene encodes CDR1 MNHEY and CDR2 SVGAGI. CDR3 sequence reads: CASSYLPGVPNEKLFF. The CDR3 DNA reads TGTGCCAGCAGTTACCTTCCGGGGGTACCTAATGAAAAACTGTTTTTT.

J is TRBJ2-7 and V is TRBV25-1, with 11 positions matching TRBD2. V lost 1 base to trimming and J lost 2 bases; unmatched junction nucleotides: 7. This CDR3 contains 17 residues. The germline gives CDR1 MGHDK, CDR2 SYGVNS. The CDR3 DNA follows: TGTGCCAGCAGTGAATCAAAGCGACTAGCGGGAACCTACGAGCAGTACTTC. Protein: CASSESKRLAGTYEQYF.

The chain recombines TRBV7-9 with TRBJ1-2; D call uncertain. V gave up 5 bases and J gave up 4 bases, with 17 bases separating them. The CDR3 extends over 15 amino acids. From germline, CDR1 is SEHNR and CDR2 FQNEAQ (reference sequence). CDR3 sequence (DNA): TGTGCCAGCAGCCAGTGGGAGAAGGGAAGCTATGGCTACACCTTC. As protein: CASSQWEKGSYGYTF.

This CDR3 is CASSQEQQVGSTEAFF. CDR3 DNA sequence: TGTGCCAGCAGCCAAGAACAACAGGTAGGGTCGACTGAAGCTTTCTTT. The chain recombines TRBV3-1 (or the pseudogene TRBV3-2) with TRBJ1-1, with D tentatively TRBD1 (5 bases). The CDR3 has 16 amino acids. CDR1 is LGHDT, CDR2 YNNKEL, per germline (reference sequence). V lost 0 bases to trimming and J lost 5 bases, with 16 bases between them.

The rearrangement uses TRBV2 and TRBJ2-1; 14 nucleotides align to TRBD2. Per the germline V gene, CDR1 is SNHLY and CDR2 is FYNNEI. The CDR3 contains 20 residues. Losses at the gene ends were 6 bases for V and 0 bases for J; bases not matched to a gene: 13. This CDR3 reads CASRKDRAGTSGSSYNEQFF. CDR3 coding DNA: TGTGCCAGCAGGAAGGACAGGGCCGGGACTAGCGGGAGCTCCTACAATGAGCAGTTCTTC. The full variable domain, its missing parts supplied by reference TRBV2 and TRBJ2-1, is EPEVTQTPSHQVTQMGQEVILRCVPISNHLYFYWYRQILGQKVEFLVSFYNNEISEKSEIFDDQFSVERPDGSNFTLKIRSTKLEDSAMYFCASRKDRAGTSGSSYNEQFFGPGTRLTVL.

This chain uses TRBV19 with TRBJ2-2; D may be TRBD2 (5 bases). CDR3 length: 15 amino acids. V lost 6 bases and J 0 bases, leaving 11 bases between the germline ends. Germline V CDR1 and CDR2: LNHDA, SQIVND (reference sequence). Written as DNA, the CDR3 is TGTGCCAGTAGGGAGGACCCTGCGAACACCGGGGAGCTGTTTTTT. It translates to CASREDPANTGELFF. The variable domain in full, completed from reference TRBV19 and TRBJ2-2, reads DGGITQSPKYLFRKEGQNVTLSCEQNLNHDAMYWYRQDPGQGLRLIYYSQIVNDFQKGDIAEGYSVSREKKESFPLTVTSAQKNPTAFYLCASREDPANTGELFFGEGSRLTVL.

The chain carries TRBV18 and TRBJ1-4, with 10 positions matching TRBD1. Losses at the gene ends were 4 bases for V and 5 bases for J; bases not matched to a gene: 4. Germline loops: CDR1 KGHSH, CDR2 LQKENI. CDR3 size: 15 residues. CDR3 in DNA: TGTGCCAGCTCACGCGGGGGACAGGGGAATGAAAAACTGTTTTTT. Its protein product is CASSRGGQGNEKLFF.

CDR3 protein: CASSLGGEDEQYF. CDR3 coding DNA: TGTGCCAGCAGCTTAGGGGGCGAGGACGAGCAGTACTTC. The gene calls are TRBV7-9 and TRBJ2-7, with D tentatively TRBD1 (5 bases). Germline V gene data show CDR1 as SEHNR and CDR2 as FQNEAQ (reference sequence). CDR3 length: 13 residues. V lost 1 base to trimming and J lost 5 bases, with 9 bases between them.